This T cell receptor beta chain derives from a study of OX40 agonist ivuxolimab in advanced cancers. Using immunoSEQ multiplex PCR, the repertoire was profiled, and TCRdb retains in-frame clones only, with some absent. The sample comprises 20,000 to 25,000 clones, 70% to 90% of which are singletons, and around 59% rests with the top ten. The sample in question was CD4+ or CD8+ T cells sorted from blood, obtained in a trial of the OX40 agonist ivuxolimab. The TCR was taken from an adult with an advanced solid tumor such as melanoma, head and neck, liver or kidney cancer.

The CDR3 DNA follows: TGTGCCAGCAGCCAACAGGGGGCTAATGAAAAACTGTTTTTT. Translated, it gives CASSQQGANEKLFF. The chain recombines TRBV7-9 with TRBJ1-4; 8 nucleotides agree with TRBD1. Per germline, CDR1 SEHNR and CDR2 FQNEAQ (reference sequence). This CDR3 has 14 amino acids. Trimming at V came to 5 bases and at J to 3 bases, leaving 2 bases not matched to a gene.